The 20 T cell receptor beta chains below come from one sample, sequenced in a study of CD8 T cells in Susac syndrome. The RNA input was roughly 0.45 to 1 ug, and it was reverse transcribed with random hexamers. From the immunoSEQ multiplex PCR reads, TCRdb called clonotypes with MiXCR, one entry per CDR3 protein. The profile shows hundreds of thousands of distinct CDR3 sequences, around nine tenths of them singletons. What was sequenced was CD8+ T cells from PBMCs. These receptors were taken from a human donor with multiple sclerosis.

CDR3 region: CASTVGTGFSYEQYF. The DNA of the CDR3 is TGTGCCAGCACCGTCGGGACAGGGTTTTCCTACGAGCAGTACTTC. This chain uses TRBV2 with TRBJ2-7, with 9 bases aligning to TRBD1. The CDR3 sequence is 15 residues long. Trimming took 7 bases from V and 1 from J; bases not matched to a gene: 8. Germline CDR1 and CDR2: SNHLY and FYNNEI.

The rearrangement uses TRBV29-1 and TRBJ2-2; D remains ambiguous. The germline CDR1 and CDR2 sequences are SQVTM and ANQGSEA. The CDR3 runs to 12 residues. The V end lost 4 bases, the J end lost 3 bases, and 6 bases lay between the germline ends. As DNA, the CDR3 is TGCAGCGTTGCGGCGGACACCGGGGAGCTGTTTTTT. It is translated as CSVAADTGELFF.

The chain recombines TRBV12-3 or TRBV12-4 with TRBJ1-5; maybe TRBD1 (6 bases). V lost 7 bases to trimming and J lost 2 bases, with 15 bases between them. CDR3 length: 15 amino acids. CDR3 sequence (DNA): TGTGCCAGCAAACCGGCGGGGGGCGGCAATCAGCCCCAGCATTTT. This gives the protein CASKPAGGGNQPQHF.

This chain links TRBV6-2 or TRBV6-3 with TRBJ1-2, with 8 bases matching TRBD1. V gave up 6 bases and J gave up 6 bases; unmatched junction bases: 9. The CDR3 totals 14 residues. The V gene's germline CDR1 is MNHEY and CDR2 SVGEGT. CDR3 nucleotide sequence: TGTGCCAGCAGACCCCGACAGGGGAGGGATGGCTACACCTTC. It is translated as CASRPRQGRDGYTF.

The chain joins TRBV5-1 to TRBJ2-7, with unresolved D. The germline V gene has CDR1 SGHRS and CDR2 YFSETQ. CDR3 length equals 14 residues. Trimming pared 1 base from V and 0 bases from J, leaving 8 bases between. CDR3 in DNA: TGCGCCAGCAGCTTGACTTTATCCTCCTACGAGCAGTACTTC. Translated, it gives CASSLTLSSYEQYF. Together with reference TRBV5-1 and TRBJ2-7, the CDR3 gives the full variable domain: KAGVTQTPRYLIKTRGQQVTLSCSPISGHRSVSWYQQTPGQGLQFLFEYFSETQRNKGNFPGRFSGRQFSNSRSEMNVSTLELGDSALYLCASSLTLSSYEQYFGPGTRLTVT.

In this sample, this clonotype turned up once. The V call is TRBV13, the J call TRBJ2-1, with D tentatively TRBD1 (6 bases). The CDR3 spans 16 residues. Germline CDR1 is PRHDT and CDR2 is FYEKMQ (reference sequence). The V end was cut by 5 bases, the J end by 5 bases, with 19 bases between. For the CDR3, the DNA is TGTGCCAGCAGCACCCAACAGGGAGACGCGCACAATGAGCAGTTCTTC. This gives the protein CASSTQQGDAHNEQFF. Full variable domain (remainder filled in from reference TRBV13 and TRBJ2-1): AAGVIQSPRHLIKEKRETATLKCYPIPRHDTVYWYQQGPGQDPQFLISFYEKMQSDKGSIPDRFSAQQFSDYHSELNMSSLELGDSALYFCASSTQQGDAHNEQFFGPGTRLTVL.

The chain carries TRBV9 and TRBJ1-2; 8 bases map to TRBD1. The V gene end was trimmed by 0 bases and the J gene end by 6 bases; junction bases not matched to a gene: 7. In germline, CDR1 is SGDLS, CDR2 YYNGEE. The CDR3 loop spans 15 amino acids. The CDR3 DNA reads as TGTGCCAGCAGCGTAGTGGGCAGGGGGCCCGATGGCTACACCTTC. Its protein product is CASSVVGRGPDGYTF.

The chain's CDR3 is CASSLDVAARNEQFF. The CDR3 nucleotides are TGTGCCAGCAGTTTAGACGTGGCAGCAAGGAATGAGCAGTTCTTC. This chain uses TRBV12-3 or TRBV12-4 with TRBJ2-1; D uncertain. CDR3 size: 15 residues. Trimming shortened V by 1 base and J by 7 bases, and 14 bases separated the two germline ends.

This clonotype was counted a single time. The rearrangement links TRBV9 to TRBJ2-4; 11 nucleotides match TRBD1. The CDR3 length is 16 residues. Germline V gene sequence: CDR1 SGDLS, CDR2 YYNGEE. J gave up 8 bases and V 0 bases, and 7 bases lay outside the gene matches. The CDR3 nucleotides read TGTGCCAGCAGCGTAGGGACAGGGGGCGTTGGAGACATTCAGTACTTC. It encodes CASSVGTGGVGDIQYF.

V usage is TRBV4-3 and J usage is TRBJ2-3, with D perhaps matching TRBD2 (5 bases). This CDR3 has 15 amino acids. The germline V and J ends were trimmed by 1 base and 3 bases, with 11 bases remaining between them. Germline loops: CDR1 LGHNA, CDR2 YSLEER. The CDR3 DNA sequence: TGCGCCAGCAGCCAAGTGCTCGGGGAGACAGATACGCAGTATTTT. It is translated as CASSQVLGETDTQYF.

The rearrangement links TRBV25-1 to TRBJ2-5, with D unresolved. The V end lost 3 bases, the J end lost 5 bases, and 13 bases lay between the germline ends. CDR3 length: 14 residues. Germline lookup yields CDR1 MGHDK and CDR2 SYGVNS. In DNA form, the CDR3 reads TGTGCCAGCAGTGACGAGACGTGGTGGGAGACCCAGTACTTC. Encoded protein: CASSDETWWETQYF.

The CDR3 reads CASATRRGASDTQYF. The DNA for the CDR3 is TGTGCCAGCGCCACCCGGCGGGGGGCTTCAGATACGCAGTATTTT. The gene calls are TRBV18 and TRBJ2-3; TRBD2 matches at 8 bases. Looked up from germline, CDR1 is KGHSH and CDR2 is LQKENI. CDR3 size: 15 residues. V dropped 8 bases and J dropped 4; count of bases not matched to a gene: 11.

This chain connects TRBV12-3 or TRBV12-4 to TRBJ1-2, with D maybe TRBD1 (6 bases). Between the trimmed V and J ends, which lost 2 bases and 0 bases, there was a span of 7 bases. This CDR3 is 14 amino acids long. For the CDR3, the DNA is TGTGCCAGCAGTTTAACAGGGACTAACTATGGCTACACCTTC. It yields the protein CASSLTGTNYGYTF.

The chain is built from TRBV29-1 and TRBJ2-3; D unresolved. The germline CDR1 and CDR2 sequences are SQVTM and ANQGSEA. The CDR3 has 14 residues. The V gene lost 2 bases and the J gene lost 1 base, with 10 bases spanning the gap. CDR3 in amino acids: CSVERTSGTDTQYF. DNA for the CDR3: TGCAGCGTTGAACGGACGTCTGGCACAGATACGCAGTATTTT.

The rearrangement uses TRBV6-6 and TRBJ2-7; 7 bases align to TRBD1. J gave up 6 bases and V 2 bases, and 10 bases lay outside the gene matches. Germline CDR1 reads MNHNY; CDR2 reads SVGAGI (reference sequence). This CDR3 is 15 amino acids long. The CDR3: CASSYATGDRSEQYF. The CDR3 DNA sequence: TGTGCCAGCAGTTACGCAACAGGGGATAGAAGCGAGCAGTACTTC.

The chain recombines TRBV5-1 with TRBJ2-2, with 7 positions matching TRBD1. This CDR3 region has 16 residues. From germline, CDR1 is SGHRS and CDR2 YFSETQ. The trim removed 1 base at V and 5 bases at J, leaving 8 bases unmatched. The CDR3 sequence: CASSLFLGTDTGELFF. As DNA, the CDR3 is TGCGCCAGCAGCTTGTTTCTCGGGACAGATACCGGGGAGCTGTTTTTT.

J is TRBJ2-7 and V is TRBV28; 10 nucleotides agree with TRBD1. The CDR3 covers 18 residues. Germline lookup yields CDR1 MDHEN and CDR2 SYDVKM. The V gene end was trimmed by 3 bases and the J gene end by 3 bases; junction bases not matched to a gene: 14. The chain's CDR3 is CASSFAIDPGQGYYEQYF. DNA of the CDR3: TGTGCCAGCAGTTTCGCCATCGACCCGGGACAGGGGTACTACGAGCAGTACTTC.

V gene TRBV27 combines with J gene TRBJ1-1; the D gene is possibly TRBD1 (5 bases). The CDR3 is made up of 13 amino acids. Trimming took 4 bases from V and 4 from J, leaving 10 bases between them. CDR1 and CDR2 from the germline V gene are MNHEY and SMNVEV (reference sequence). In DNA form, the CDR3 reads TGTGCCAGCAGTTGGGCTGGGGGCACTGAAGCTTTCTTT. It codes for CASSWAGGTEAFF.

This clonotype turned up a few times. The gene calls are TRBV6-5 and TRBJ2-3; 9 bases are shared with TRBD2. Per the germline V gene, CDR1 is MNHEY and CDR2 is SVGAGI. The J segment lost 2 bases and the V segment lost 6 bases, leaving 6 bases of the junction unmatched. The CDR3 loop spans 15 amino acids. The CDR3 coding sequence is TGTGCCAGCAGCCCGACTAGCGGAGTCACAGATACGCAGTATTTT. Protein sequence: CASSPTSGVTDTQYF.

This chain uses TRBV7-2 with TRBJ2-1; D perhaps matches TRBD2 (6 bases). Trimming took off 1 base at V and 3 bases at J, with 13 bases between the two ends. CDR1 and CDR2 from the germline V gene are SGHTA and FQGNSA. CDR3 length: 16 residues. CDR3 DNA: TGTGCCAGCAGCTTAGAGATAGCGGTCATCTACAATGAGCAGTTCTTC. Residues: CASSLEIAVIYNEQFF. The complete variable domain, with remaining parts taken from reference TRBV7-2 and TRBJ2-1, reads GAGVSQSPSNKVTEKGKDVELRCDPISGHTALYWYRQSLGQGLEFLIYFQGNSAPDKSGLPSDRFSAERTGGSVSTLTIQRTQQEDSAVYLCASSLEIAVIYNEQFFGPGTRLTVL.